Following are 6 T cell receptor beta chains from one sample sequenced in a study of blood T cell repertoires in COVID-19. Sequencing used immunoSEQ multiplex PCR; TCRdb keeps in-frame clones, though not all of them. Of roughly 200,000 clones listed, 80% to 90% are singletons. The sequencing input was peripheral blood. The receptors here all came from an elderly woman with COVID-19, enrolled during active disease.

The chain recombines TRBV28 with TRBJ2-1; TRBD2 agrees at 12 bases. This CDR3 comprises 15 residues. V lost 10 bases and J lost 12; bases outside the gene matches: 16. CDR1 is MDHEN, CDR2 SYDVKM, per germline. The CDR3 region is CATGPTSGRSGGQFF. The CDR3 DNA reads as TGTGCCACAGGTCCGACTAGCGGGAGAAGTGGAGGGCAGTTCTTC.

The CDR3 is CASSRTQGGDGAFF. The CDR3 coding sequence is TGTGCCAGCTCGCGTACACAGGGGGGAGATGGAGCTTTCTTT. V is TRBV18 and J is TRBJ1-1; 8 positions agree with TRBD1. V trimming: 6 bases; J trimming: 10 bases; junction bases outside the gene matches: 13. The germline CDR1 and CDR2 sequences are KGHSH and LQKENI. The CDR3 runs to 14 residues.

This clone was counted once. The rearrangement joins TRBV10-3 to TRBJ2-1; the match to TRBD2 covers 8 bases. This CDR3 is 19 amino acids long. The ends lost 0 bases at V and 2 bases at J; junction bases unmatched: 12. The germline gives CDR1 ENHRY, CDR2 SYGVKD. The CDR3, as DNA: TGTGCCATCAGTGAGTCGTTGGGACTAGGGGAATTCACCTACAATGAGCAGTTCTTC. It encodes CAISESLGLGEFTYNEQFF.

V usage is TRBV5-1 and J usage is TRBJ1-1; no reliable D call. Trimming left V 1 base short and J 0 bases short, with 16 bases between. From germline, CDR1 is SGHRS and CDR2 YFSETQ. The CDR3 covers 17 residues. CDR3 nucleotides: TGCGCCAGCAGCTTGCTACCTTTCGAGGGCATGAACACTGAAGCTTTCTTT. Translated, it gives CASSLLPFEGMNTEAFF. The entire variable domain, with the rest obtained from reference TRBV5-1 and TRBJ1-1, is as follows: KAGVTQTPRYLIKTRGQQVTLSCSPISGHRSVSWYQQTPGQGLQFLFEYFSETQRNKGNFPGRFSGRQFSNSRSEMNVSTLELGDSALYLCASSLLPFEGMNTEAFFGQGTRLTVV.

On this clone: Within the sample, other DNA sequences also encode this same CDR3. CDR3 nucleotide sequence: TGTGCCAGCAGCCCCCGACTAGCGGGATCGTACAATGAGCAGTTCTTC. Translation gives CASSPRLAGSYNEQFF. The J gene is TRBJ2-1, the V gene TRBV9; TRBD2 matches 11 bases. This CDR3 is 16 amino acids long. Trimming cost V 4 bases and J 4 bases; bases outside gene matches: 7. Germline CDR1 SGDLS, CDR2 YYNGEE.

This clone has a handful of counts. The J gene is TRBJ2-5, the V gene TRBV7-6; TRBD2 agrees at 10 bases. The V gene end was trimmed by 1 base and the J gene end by 3 bases; junction bases not matched to a gene: 2. The CDR3 has 15 residues. CDR1 SGHVS and CDR2 FNYEAQ come from the germline V gene. CDR3 loop: CASSLGGTSEETQYF. The CDR3 DNA follows: TGTGCCAGCAGCTTAGGCGGGACTAGCGAAGAGACCCAGTACTTC.